The rows below give T cell receptor beta chains drawn from one sample of a study of blood T cell repertoires in COVID-19. The method was immunoSEQ multiplex PCR; TCRdb's version includes in-frame clones alone and lacks a portion of them. The table lists some 120,000 clones, approximately 84% of them singletons. Sequencing used peripheral blood. These receptors were collected from a man aged 65 to 85 with active or convalescent COVID-19. The CDR3 runs from the conserved cysteine through the conserved F or W. Fields, in order: D gene, J gene, clone size, V gene, CDR3 length, CDR3 DNA, CDR3 protein. A D gene is named only where the DNA matches it firmly. Rows give clone size only sometimes, using once, few, many, or a class for an expanded clone.

TRBD2,TRBJ2-7,few,TRBV6-2/TRBV6-3,15,TGTGCCAGCAGTTCCCCCGGGAAGCGGGGTTACGAGCAGTACTTC,CASSSPGKRGYEQYF
NA,TRBJ2-5,NA,TRBV20-1,11,TGCAGTGCGCGGGAACAAGAGACCCAGTACTTC,CSAREQETQYF
NA,TRBJ1-2,NA,TRBV7-9,15,TGTGCCAGCAGCTTAGCGCTCTTAGTAGTCGAGGGCTACACCTTC,CASSLALLVVEGYTF
TRBD2,TRBJ2-1,NA,TRBV29-1,16,TGCAGCGCCTCCGGGGGACTAGCGGGAGGGCCCTATGAGCAGTTCTTC,CSASGGLAGGPYEQFF
TRBD1,TRBJ1-1,few,TRBV5-5,15,TGTGCCAGCAGCTTACTACAGGGGTATAACACTGAAGCTTTCTTT,CASSLLQGYNTEAFF
NA,TRBJ2-7,NA,TRBV5-1,14,TGCGCCAGCAGCTTGGATACAGGACCTTCCGAGCAGTACTTC,CASSLDTGPSEQYF
TRBD1,TRBJ1-5,NA,TRBV7-9,14,TGTGCCAGCAGTTCCGGGACAGGGATTCAGCCCCAGCATTTT,CASSSGTGIQPQHF
TRBD1,TRBJ2-1,NA,TRBV9,16,TGTGCCAGCAGCGGCGGATCCGGGACAGGAAACAATGAGCAGTTCTTC,CASSGGSGTGNNEQFF
TRBD1,TRBJ2-2,NA,TRBV4-3,13,TGCGCCAGCAGCCAAGATCCGGGACAGGGGCAGTTTTTT,CASSQDPGQGQFF
TRBD1,TRBJ1-2,NA,TRBV5-1,13,TGCGCCAGCAGCGAGGGACAGGCCTATGGCTACACCTTC,CASSEGQAYGYTF
TRBD1,TRBJ1-4,NA,TRBV19,15,TGTGCCAGTAGTGCCCCAGGGGGCACCAAACAGACTAGGATTTTT,CASSAPGGTKQTRIF
TRBD2,TRBJ2-1,NA,TRBV7-6,17,TGTGCCAGCAGCTCCTCCCAGACTAGCGGGAGTAGCTATGAGCAGTTCTTC,CASSSSQTSGSSYEQFF
NA,TRBJ2-2,NA,TRBV5-4,16,TGTGCCAGCAGCTTGCCGCTCGGGCAGGGGTCCGGGGAGCTGTTTTTT,CASSLPLGQGSGELFF
TRBD2,TRBJ2-7,NA,TRBV11-2,15,TGTGCCAGCAGCTTGGGACTAGCTTTAAAGCACGAGCAGTACTTC,CASSLGLALKHEQYF
NA,TRBJ2-1,NA,TRBV5-1,17,TGCGCCAGCAGCCTAGATCTAGCGCAAAGCTCCTACAATGAGCAGTTCTTC,CASSLDLAQSSYNEQFF
TRBD1,TRBJ1-2,once,TRBV5-4,15,TGTGCCAGCAGCATTGACAGGGGGCTCGGTCATGGCTACACCTTC,CASSIDRGLGHGYTF
TRBD2,TRBJ2-7,NA,TRBV7-8,15,TGTGCCAGCAGCTTAGCGCTACTAGCGACCTACGAGCAGTACTTC,CASSLALLATYEQYF
TRBD1,TRBJ2-3,NA,TRBV11-2,15,TGTGCCAGCAGCTTAGGGACAGGGGCGGTAGATACGCAGTATTTT,CASSLGTGAVDTQYF
NA,TRBJ2-4,NA,TRBV28,11,TGTGCCAGCAGTTCCGAAAACATTCAGTACTTC,CASSSENIQYF
NA,TRBJ1-2,NA,TRBV6-5,13,TGTGCCAGCAGCTCTGGGGCGCGGTATGGCTACACCTTC,CASSSGARYGYTF
TRBD1,TRBJ1-4,NA,TRBV19,14,TGTGCCAGTAGCAAGGGACAGGGGCATGAAAAACTGTTTTTT,CASSKGQGHEKLFF
NA,TRBJ2-5,few,TRBV4-2,15,TGTGCCAGCAGCACCGTGGGGCAGAATCAAGAGACCCAGTACTTC,CASSTVGQNQETQYF
NA,TRBJ2-3,NA,TRBV12-3/TRBV12-4,13,TGTGCCAGCAGTAAAGAGTTGTCTTATACGCAGTATTTT,CASSKELSYTQYF
NA,TRBJ2-3,few,TRBV11-1,14,TGTGCCAGCAGCTTAGCCCCGAGCACAGATACGCAGTATTTT,CASSLAPSTDTQYF
NA,TRBJ1-4,NA,TRBV9,15,TGTGCCAGCAGCCCAAGAAAAGGGGCTAATGAAAAACTGTTTTTT,CASSPRKGANEKLFF
NA,TRBJ1-2,NA,TRBV10-3,12,TGTGCCATCAGTGAGACAGGGATTGGCTACACCTTC,CAISETGIGYTF
NA,TRBJ2-2,once,TRBV14,16,TGTGCCAGCAGCCAAGATATGACTATTCTCGCCGGGGAGCTGTTTTTT,CASSQDMTILAGELFF
NA,TRBJ1-2,few,TRBV4-1,15,TGCGCCAGCAGCCCTGAGTGGTCCCTACCGAGTGGCTACACCTTC,CASSPEWSLPSGYTF
NA,TRBJ1-2,NA,TRBV11-3,13,TGTGCCAGCAGCTACAGTTCGGTTAATGGCTACACCTTC,CASSYSSVNGYTF
NA,TRBJ1-4,NA,TRBV3-1/TRBV3-2,13,TGTGCCAGCAGCCAAGTACAGGCTGGAAAACTGTTTTTT,CASSQVQAGKLFF
TRBD1,TRBJ1-2,NA,TRBV19,15,TGTGCCAGTAAGGACAGGCCCCTGTCTAACTATGGCTACACCTTC,CASKDRPLSNYGYTF
NA,TRBJ1-2,NA,TRBV5-4,16,TGTGCCAGCAGCGGAGGTCCAGAAACGCGAGGCCATGGCTACACCTTC,CASSGGPETRGHGYTF
NA,TRBJ1-1,NA,TRBV11-3,16,TGTGCCAGCAGCTTAGGCGGTAGTGTTACTAGCACTGAAGCTTTCTTT,CASSLGGSVTSTEAFF
NA,TRBJ1-2,few,TRBV3-1/TRBV3-2,14,TGTGCCAGCAGCCAAGACAGGGCTAACTATGGCTACACCTTC,CASSQDRANYGYTF
NA,TRBJ1-6,NA,TRBV11-2,15,TGTGCCAGCAGCTTAGTGTGGGGCAGTAATTCACCCCTCCACTTT,CASSLVWGSNSPLHF
TRBD1,TRBJ1-5,NA,TRBV30,13,TGTGCCTGGCGGGACAGGGCTGACCAGCCCCAGCATTTT,CAWRDRADQPQHF
NA,TRBJ2-7,NA,TRBV6-5,13,TGTGCCAGCAGGGGGGGGACACTTTACGAGCAGTACTTC,CASRGGTLYEQYF
NA,TRBJ1-3,NA,TRBV28,14,TGTGCCAGCAGCGGACACCTCTCTGGAAACACCATATATTTT,CASSGHLSGNTIYF
TRBD1,TRBJ2-1,NA,TRBV6-5,14,TGTGCCAGCAGTCCGGACAGGGTGGGGCTAGAGCAGTTCTTC,CASSPDRVGLEQFF
TRBD1,TRBJ1-1,NA,TRBV20-1,11,TGCCAGGGGGGCCAAAGGAATGAAGCTTTCTTT,CQGGQRNEAFF
TRBD1,TRBJ1-2,NA,TRBV5-8,13,TGTGCCAGCAGCGGACAGGGGGTGTCTGGCTACACCTTC,CASSGQGVSGYTF